This T cell receptor beta chain emerged from a study of cytomegalovirus exposure and HLA in healthy donors. Of note for this clone: The antigen is not known.

General study points: DRB1 showed the most TCR associations and HLA-C the fewest in a later analysis, as rates varied by HLA locus.

Vbeta (60) and Jbeta (13) primers were used in the PCR. Clones were read by immunoSEQ multiplex PCR, and TCRdb kept only the in-frame ones, dropping some. Here the sample table reports about 39,000 clones. Per the germline V gene, CDR1 is SGHRS and CDR2 is YFSETQ. V was clipped by 5 bases and J by 4 bases, with 24 bases between them. This CDR3 region has 17 residues. What was sequenced was PBMCs. This sequence joins TRBV5-1 and TRBJ1-1; the D is unclear. The receptor's source is a woman in her twenties or thirties in good health and CMV-seropositive. CDR3 coding DNA: TGCGCCAGCAGTAGTGGGCCGCAGGCCGCCGTTGGCACTGAAGCTTTCTTT. Amino acids: CASSSGPQAAVGTEAFF.